The source of this TCR beta chain is a study of T cells in Graves' hyperthyroidism and ophthalmopathy. General study findings and limits: Separating ophthalmopathy from stable hyperthyroidism was achieved by a 13 V-J model.

It was RNA transcripts that yielded the amplified TCR beta CDR3 regions. The primer set for the first-round RT-PCR of the TCR CDR3 was HTBI. TCRdb re-called the multiplex PCR reads through MiXCR, storing one row per CDR3 protein. The data contain around 600,000 distinct CDR3 sequences, about 14% of them singletons. This clonotype was counted at least ten times. Its antigen is not identified. In germline, CDR1 is SQVTM, CDR2 ANQGSEA. Trimming removed 7 bases at V and 0 bases at J, with 15 bases between. CDR3 size: 14 residues. Each person with ophthalmopathy scored at least 3 on the Clinical Activity Score, reached NOSPECS grade 4 or higher, and had been ill under 3 months. Those patients with uncontrolled infection, other autoimmune disease, pregnancy or lactation were excluded. In making diagnoses, clinical symptoms, serum thyroxine and TRAb, thyroid ultrasound and orbital computed tomography were all used.

Material for sequencing was blood. The chain joins TRBV29-1 to TRBJ1-1; tentative D call: TRBD1 (6 bases). This sequence originates from a woman between 50 and 59 years old with Graves' ophthalmopathy. The CDR3 region is CSAIRTVMNTEAFF. For the CDR3, the DNA is TGCAGCGCTATAAGGACAGTGATGAACACTGAAGCTTTCTTT.